Each of the 2 T cell receptor beta chains below was sequenced from the same sample in a study of CD8 T cells in Susac syndrome. The authors reverse transcribed about 0.5 to 1 ug RNA with random hexamers. One entry per CDR3 protein results from TCRdb running MiXCR on the immunoSEQ multiplex PCR reads. The top ten hold 0.15% to 0.2% of the sample, which has a few hundred thousand distinct CDR3 sequences, about 95% seen once. Sequencing input: CD4+ T cells from PBMCs. These receptors were obtained from a human donor with Susac syndrome.

The V call is TRBV6-1, the J call TRBJ2-1; D is ambiguous. This CDR3 spans 10 amino acids. Germline V lookup: CDR1 MNHNS, CDR2 SASEGT. Deletions cut 4 bases from V and 8 bases from J, with 3 bases between. Here the CDR3 DNA reads TGTGCCAGCAGTGTCTATGAGCAGTTCTTC. Protein product: CASSVYEQFF.

The CDR3 loop is CASTISWGANNEQFF. CDR3 nucleotides: TGTGCCAGTACCATCTCCTGGGGGGCCAACAATGAGCAGTTCTTC. The chain couples TRBV19 to TRBJ2-1, with D perhaps assigned TRBD1 or TRBD2 (6 bases each). CDR3 size: 15 residues. CDR1 LNHDA and CDR2 SQIVND come from the germline V gene (reference sequence). Trimming cost V 7 bases and J 5 bases, with 18 bases left between them.